These 3 T cell receptor beta chains originate from one sample sequenced in a study of blood T cell repertoires in COVID-19. The data were produced by immunoSEQ multiplex PCR, yet TCRdb's version contains in-frame clones alone and is incomplete. The sample includes 300,000 to 350,000 clones, 80% to 90% seen only once; the top ten take just under 3%. The sample taken for sequencing was peripheral blood. The receptors stem from a man aged 25-45 years with active or convalescent COVID-19.

V and J are TRBV3-1 (or the pseudogene TRBV3-2) and TRBJ1-1, with 8 bases lining up with TRBD1. The length of the CDR3 is 14 residues. The V and J ends lost 1 base and 7 bases, in that order; junction bases with no gene match: 5. The germline CDR1 and CDR2 sequences are LGHDT and YNNKEL (reference sequence). DNA of the CDR3: TGTGCCAGCAGCCAAGGTTCAGGGGGCCGTGAAGCTTTCTTT. Residues: CASSQGSGGREAFF.

This CDR3 reads CASSLYGVYNEQFF. The CDR3 DNA is TGTGCCAGCAGTTTATATGGAGTTTACAATGAGCAGTTCTTC. The chain is built from TRBV27 and TRBJ2-1; D gene unclear. V lost 1 base to trimming and J lost 4 bases, with 8 bases between them. CDR1 MNHEY and CDR2 SMNVEV come from the germline V gene (reference sequence). The CDR3 consists of 14 residues.

CDR3: CASSLDAGGVYQETQYF. The CDR3 DNA follows: TGTGCCAGCAGCTTAGATGCGGGGGGAGTGTACCAAGAGACCCAGTACTTC. This sequence joins TRBV5-5 and TRBJ2-5; 8 nucleotides agree with TRBD2. V gave up 2 bases and J gave up 0 bases; unmatched junction bases: 9. The CDR3 has 17 residues. Germline-derived CDR1 and CDR2 are SGHKS and YYEKEE (reference sequence). Supplemented by reference TRBV5-5 and TRBJ2-5, the full variable domain reads DAGVTQSPTHLIKTRGQQVTLRCSPISGHKSVSWYQQVLGQGPQFIFQYYEKEERGRGNFPDRFSARQFPNYSSELNVNALLLGDSALYLCASSLDAGGVYQETQYFGPGTRLLVL.